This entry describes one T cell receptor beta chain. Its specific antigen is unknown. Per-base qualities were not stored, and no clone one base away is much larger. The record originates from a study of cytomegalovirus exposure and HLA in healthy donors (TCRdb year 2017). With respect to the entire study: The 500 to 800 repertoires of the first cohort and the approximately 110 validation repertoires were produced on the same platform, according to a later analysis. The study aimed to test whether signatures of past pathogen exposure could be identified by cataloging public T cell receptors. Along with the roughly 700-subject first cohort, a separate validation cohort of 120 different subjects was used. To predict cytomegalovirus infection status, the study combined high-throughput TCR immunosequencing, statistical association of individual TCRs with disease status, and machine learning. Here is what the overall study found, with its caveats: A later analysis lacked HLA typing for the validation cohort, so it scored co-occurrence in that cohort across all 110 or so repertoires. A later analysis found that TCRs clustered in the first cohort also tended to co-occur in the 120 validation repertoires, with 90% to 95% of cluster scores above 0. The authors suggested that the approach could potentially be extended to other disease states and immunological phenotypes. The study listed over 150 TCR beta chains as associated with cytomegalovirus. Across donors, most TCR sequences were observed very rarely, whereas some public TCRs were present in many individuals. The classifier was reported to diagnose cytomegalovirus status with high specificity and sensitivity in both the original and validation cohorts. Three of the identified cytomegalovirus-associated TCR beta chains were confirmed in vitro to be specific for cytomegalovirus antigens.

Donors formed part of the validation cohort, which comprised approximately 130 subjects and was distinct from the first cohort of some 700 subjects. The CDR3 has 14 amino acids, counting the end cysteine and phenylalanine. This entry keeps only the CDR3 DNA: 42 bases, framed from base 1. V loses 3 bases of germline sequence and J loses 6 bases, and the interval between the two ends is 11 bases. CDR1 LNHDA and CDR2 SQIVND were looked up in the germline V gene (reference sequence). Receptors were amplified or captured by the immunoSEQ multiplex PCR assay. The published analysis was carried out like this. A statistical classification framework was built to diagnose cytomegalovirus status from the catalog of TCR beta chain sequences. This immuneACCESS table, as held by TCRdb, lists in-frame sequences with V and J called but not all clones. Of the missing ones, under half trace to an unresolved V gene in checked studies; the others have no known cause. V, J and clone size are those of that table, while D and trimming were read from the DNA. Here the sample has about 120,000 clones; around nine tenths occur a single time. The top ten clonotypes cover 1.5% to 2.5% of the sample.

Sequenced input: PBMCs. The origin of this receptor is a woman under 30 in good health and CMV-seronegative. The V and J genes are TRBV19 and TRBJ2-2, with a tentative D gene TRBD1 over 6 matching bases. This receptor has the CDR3 CASSIGGQSGELFF. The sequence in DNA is TGTGCCAGTAGTATTGGAGGACAGTCCGGGGAGCTGTTTTTT. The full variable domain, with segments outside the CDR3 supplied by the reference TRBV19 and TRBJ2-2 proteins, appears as DGGITQSPKYLFRKEGQNVTLSCEQNLNHDAMYWYRQDPGQGLRLIYYSQIVNDFQKGDIAEGYSVSREKKESFPLTVTSAQKNPTAFYLCASSIGGQSGELFFGEGSRLTVL.